These 20 T cell receptor beta chains were sequenced from one sample in a study of cytomegalovirus exposure and HLA in healthy donors. Primers for the PCR totalled 60 Vbeta and 13 Jbeta. Method: immunoSEQ multiplex PCR; TCRdb's copy keeps in-frame clones and lacks some. The sample's table shows about 130,000 clones. Sequencing input: PBMCs. Receptor source: a man between 18 and 35 years old in good health and CMV-seronegative.

The gene calls are TRBV18 and TRBJ2-7; no clear D gene. V gave up 3 bases and J gave up 2 bases, with 8 bases separating them. Germline-derived CDR1 and CDR2 are KGHSH and LQKENI. The CDR3 runs to 13 residues. CDR3 protein: CASSPRKTYEQYF. The CDR3, as DNA: TGTGCCAGCTCACCGAGGAAAACCTACGAGCAGTACTTC.

The V call is TRBV30, the J call TRBJ2-7; 14 nucleotides agree with TRBD2. V gave up 5 bases and J gave up 4 bases; unmatched junction bases: 19. The CDR3 consists of 19 residues. Per germline, CDR1 GTSNPN and CDR2 SVGIG (reference sequence). CDR3 protein: CAWGAVTGTSGSSIYEQYF. The CDR3 DNA reads as TGTGCCTGGGGCGCTGTCACCGGGACTAGCGGGAGTAGTATATACGAGCAGTACTTC.

The chain employs TRBV9 and TRBJ2-7, with TRBD1 matching 11 bases. Trimming at V came to 7 bases and at J to 6 bases, leaving 15 bases not matched to a gene. The CDR3 length is 16 residues. Germline V gene sequence: CDR1 SGDLS, CDR2 YYNGEE. The CDR3 sequence: CASESTGGTGGFEQYF. The CDR3 DNA follows: TGTGCCAGCGAATCCACGGGAGGGACAGGGGGATTCGAGCAGTACTTC.

This chain joins TRBV5-6 and TRBJ2-3; TRBD1 matches 8 bases. V gave up 2 bases and J gave up 5 bases; unmatched junction bases: 4. The CDR3 contains 14 residues. The germline V gene has CDR1 SGHDT and CDR2 YYEEEE. CDR3 amino acids: CASSFWTGRDTQYF. The DNA for the CDR3 is TGTGCCAGCAGCTTCTGGACAGGGAGAGATACGCAGTATTTT.

The chain has TRBV4-1 and TRBJ2-2, with a weak D call TRBD2 (5 bases). CDR1 is MGHRA, CDR2 YSYEKL, per germline. This CDR3 contains 15 residues. With 4 bases removed from V and 6 bases from J, the gap between germline ends came to 15 bases. As DNA, the CDR3 is TGCGCCAGCAGCCTAGCGAGAGAATTGGCCGGGGAGCTGTTTTTT. This codes for CASSLARELAGELFF.

J is TRBJ2-1 and V is TRBV28, with a weak D call TRBD1 (6 bases). Germline loops: CDR1 MDHEN, CDR2 SYDVKM. The CDR3 has 16 residues. Trimming stripped 5 bases from V and 4 bases from J, with 18 bases between. CDR3 residues: CASSRGWATSYNEQFF. The DNA for the CDR3 is TGTGCCAGCAGTAGGGGGTGGGCGACCTCTTACAATGAGCAGTTCTTC.

The chain links TRBV11-2 to TRBJ2-1; TRBD2 aligns across 9 bases. Germline assignment: CDR1 SGHAT and CDR2 FQNNGV. Trimming cost V 2 bases and J 6 bases; bases outside gene matches: 8. This CDR3 is 16 amino acids long. DNA of the CDR3: TGTGCCAGCAGCTTAAGCAGCGGGAGGACTTCCAATGAGCAGTTCTTC. Its translation: CASSLSSGRTSNEQFF. Full variable domain (rest looked up from reference TRBV11-2 and TRBJ2-1): EAGVAQSPRYKIIEKRQSVAFWCNPISGHATLYWYQQILGQGPKLLIQFQNNGVVDDSQLPKDRFSAERLKGVDSTLKIQPAKLEDSAVYLCASSLSSGRTSNEQFFGPGTRLTVL.

V is TRBV5-6 and J is TRBJ2-5; perhaps TRBD1 as D (6 bases). Between the trimmed V and J ends, which lost 3 bases and 5 bases, there was a span of 14 bases. Germline CDR1 is SGHDT and CDR2 is YYEEEE. This CDR3 contains 14 residues. The CDR3, as DNA: TGTGCCAGCAGCTCAGACAGGTGGACGGAGACCCAGTACTTC. Translation: CASSSDRWTETQYF.

The rearrangement uses TRBV27 and TRBJ2-3, with 9 bases matching TRBD1. This CDR3 spans 15 amino acids. CDR1 is MNHEY and CDR2 is SMNVEV in the germline V gene (reference sequence). The V segment lost 5 bases and the J segment 5 bases; nucleotides outside the gene matches: 8. The CDR3 DNA reads TGTGCCAGCAGTATCCCGGGACAGGGAAAAGATACGCAGTATTTT. As protein: CASSIPGQGKDTQYF.

The chain couples TRBV4-2 to TRBJ1-6, with 8 positions matching TRBD1. Trimming took 4 bases from V and 0 from J; bases not matched to a gene: 8. The CDR3 has 18 residues. The germline V gene encodes CDR1 LGHNA and CDR2 YNFKEQ. CDR3 loop: CASSPRTGPSSYNSPLHF. The CDR3 DNA reads TGTGCCAGCAGCCCACGGACAGGGCCAAGCTCCTATAATTCACCCCTCCACTTT.

This chain joins TRBV5-6 and TRBJ1-1; D is unresolved. Trimming removed 0 bases from V and 3 bases from J, with 9 bases in between. Germline CDR1 is SGHDT and CDR2 is YYEEEE. This CDR3 has 14 amino acids. CDR3 DNA sequence: TGTGCCAGCAGCTTGGTGGGCGAGTACACTGAAGCTTTCTTT. Translated, it gives CASSLVGEYTEAFF.

The J gene is TRBJ2-1, the V gene TRBV29-1; 11 positions agree with TRBD2. The CDR3 is 16 amino acids. Germline V lookup: CDR1 SQVTM, CDR2 ANQGSEA. The J segment lost 5 bases and the V segment lost 6 bases, leaving 12 bases of the junction unmatched. The CDR3 DNA reads TGCAGCGTGTCAAGCCAGATAGCGGGAGGGCACAATGAGCAGTTCTTC. Protein: CSVSSQIAGGHNEQFF.

The chain employs TRBV7-6 and TRBJ1-1; 12 bases fit TRBD1. Trimming removed 4 bases from V and 5 bases from J; junction bases left unmatched: 8. CDR1 and CDR2 (germline): SGHVS, FNYEAQ. The CDR3 has 16 amino acids. The chain's CDR3 is CASSSGTGGAWTEAFF. The CDR3 DNA follows: TGTGCCAGCAGCTCCGGGACAGGGGGCGCGTGGACTGAAGCTTTCTTT.

CDR3: CASSKGSGIPSYEQYF. CDR3 bases: TGTGCCAGCAGCAAAGGTTCAGGGATTCCCTCCTACGAGCAGTACTTC. The chain links TRBV9 to TRBJ2-7; a weak D match, TRBD1 (5 bases). The V and J ends lost 4 bases and 0 bases respectively, with 17 bases between them. CDR3 length equals 16 residues. Per germline, CDR1 SGDLS and CDR2 YYNGEE.

The V call is TRBV5-6, the J call TRBJ1-4; 9 nucleotides align to TRBD1. Germline V gene lookup returns CDR1 SGHDT and CDR2 YYEEEE. The CDR3 covers 18 residues. J was trimmed by 3 bases and V by 4 bases; bases with no gene match: 13. DNA for the CDR3: TGTGCCAGCAGCCCGGACAGGGGAGGGATCGCGGCTAATGAAAAACTGTTTTTT. Translated: CASSPDRGGIAANEKLFF.

J is TRBJ2-7 and V is TRBV7-9; 9 bases are shared with TRBD1. The CDR3 spans 13 residues. J lost 1 base, V lost 11 bases, and 6 bases had no gene match. Germline values: CDR1 SEHNR, CDR2 FQNEAQ (reference sequence). Here the CDR3 reads CADGTGTSYEQYF. In DNA, the CDR3 is TGTGCCGACGGGACAGGGACGTCCTACGAGCAGTACTTC.

This chain links TRBV6-5 with TRBJ1-1; D is uncertain. The V end lost 5 bases, the J end lost 1 base, and 8 bases lay between the germline ends. CDR3 size: 13 residues. Germline V CDR1 and CDR2: MNHEY, SVGAGI. The CDR3 DNA reads as TGTGCCAGCAGTGCCGGGGAGAACACTGAAGCTTTCTTT. This encodes CASSAGENTEAFF.

The V gene is TRBV5-5, the J gene TRBJ2-6; possible D gene TRBD1, 6 bases. Germline V CDR1 and CDR2: SGHKS, YYEKEE (reference sequence). The CDR3 length is 15 residues. V lost 4 bases and J 3 bases, leaving 11 bases between the germline ends. CDR3 nucleotide sequence: TGTGCCAGCAGCAGGACAGACTATGGGGCCAACGTCCTGACTTTC. Residues: CASSRTDYGANVLTF.

V usage is TRBV27 and J usage is TRBJ1-5; D not certain. The CDR3 extends over 15 amino acids. Trimming removed 4 bases at V and 9 bases at J, with 19 bases between. Germline values: CDR1 MNHEY, CDR2 SMNVEV (reference sequence). CDR3 sequence (DNA): TGTGCCAGCAGTTCTCAGGTCGACGCGAGTCGGCCCCAGCATTTT. Translating gives CASSSQVDASRPQHF.

The V call is TRBV2, the J call TRBJ2-3; TRBD2 matches at 12 bases. Per germline, CDR1 SNHLY and CDR2 FYNNEI. The CDR3 extends over 16 amino acids. The ends lost 6 bases at V and 2 bases at J; junction bases unmatched: 6. CDR3 residues: CASRRTSGIPTDTQYF. CDR3 sequence (DNA): TGTGCCAGCAGACGGACTAGCGGGATACCCACAGATACGCAGTATTTT.